A single sample is the source of the 6 T cell receptor beta chains below, sequenced in a study of prognosis after radiotherapy for stage I lung cancer. It was by two-round multiplex PCR that TCR beta CDR3 was amplified from genomic DNA. Each TRBV and TRBJ gene had its own primer in the first PCR round. TCRdb ran MiXCR on the multiplex PCR reads and lists one entry per CDR3 protein. The sample includes about 22,000 distinct CDR3 sequences, approximately 42% of them seen just once. The sequencing here drew on PBMCs, taken before or after stereotactic body radiation therapy (not recorded which). The receptors come from a donor aged 50 or older with non-small cell lung cancer.

In its sample, this clonotype was seen many times. This chain links TRBV28 with TRBJ2-2; 10 positions agree with TRBD2. Germline V CDR1 and CDR2: MDHEN, SYDVKM. V gave up 11 bases and J gave up 0 bases; unmatched junction bases: 3. The CDR3 spans 14 residues. The CDR3 reads CAGTSGTNTGELFF. DNA for the CDR3: TGTGCCGGAACTAGCGGGACGAACACCGGGGAGCTGTTTTTT.

The chain uses TRBV20-1 and TRBJ1-2; TRBD1 matches at 11 bases. CDR1 is DFQATT and CDR2 is SNEGSKA in the germline V gene (reference sequence). Trimming at V came to 6 bases and at J to 4 bases, leaving 7 bases not matched to a gene. The CDR3 covers 14 residues. The CDR3 reads CSAQGTGGLYGYTF. The CDR3, as DNA: TGCAGTGCCCAAGGGACAGGGGGACTCTATGGCTACACCTTC.

Worth noting for this clonotype: A far larger clone is one nucleotide away, so this likely arose from a read error. The V call is TRBV6-1, the J call TRBJ2-1; maybe TRBD1 (6 bases). Germline V lookup: CDR1 MNHNS, CDR2 SASEGT. V shed 5 bases and J shed 5 bases, with 13 bases lying between them. This CDR3 has 14 amino acids. CDR3 nucleotide sequence: TGTGCCAGCAGTCCTCGGACAGCGAACAATGAGCAGTTCTTC. Protein product: CASSPRTANNEQFF.

This clonotype was seen repeatedly, ten times or more. The chain employs TRBV12-3 or TRBV12-4 and TRBJ2-5; TRBD1 matches at 10 bases. The ends lost 6 bases at V and 2 bases at J; junction bases unmatched: 12. The CDR3 length is 17 residues. CDR3: CASSRGWDRGWQETQYF. CDR3 nucleotides: TGTGCCAGCAGCAGGGGATGGGACAGGGGATGGCAAGAGACCCAGTACTTC.

On this clonotype itself: The junction shows a germline mismatch at one end, possibly a read error. This CDR3 reads CTSSPEVGISNEQFF. In DNA form, the CDR3 reads TGTACCAGCAGCCCTGAGGTTGGCATTAGCAATGAGCAGTTCTTC. The gene calls are TRBV3-1 and TRBJ2-1, with D unclear. The CDR3 totals 15 residues. Germline lookup yields CDR1 LGHDT and CDR2 YNNKEL (reference sequence).

The CDR3 DNA reads as TGTGCCAGCAGTTACAGGGGGCGAGATGGCTACACCTTC. This translates into CASSYRGRDGYTF. The chain couples TRBV6-2 or TRBV6-3 to TRBJ1-2, with TRBD1 matching 7 bases. Germline lookup yields CDR1 MNHEY and CDR2 SVGEGT. V trimming: 2 bases; J trimming: 6 bases; junction bases outside the gene matches: 3. The CDR3 is made up of 13 amino acids.